The source of this TCR beta chain is a study of cytomegalovirus exposure and HLA in healthy donors. Findings and limits, study-wide: TCR beta chains numbering 150 to 200 were designated cytomegalovirus-associated.

This clone has just a few counts. Its antigen is unidentified. With V trimmed by 5 bases and J by 6 bases, 10 bases remained unmatched. The CDR3 spans 15 residues. Germline CDR1 and CDR2: SGHRS and YFSETQ. The PCR ran on 60 Vbeta and 13 Jbeta primers. Using immunoSEQ multiplex PCR, the repertoire was profiled, and TCRdb retains in-frame clones only, with some absent. The sample lists under 200,000 clones; 60% to 80% were seen once. The specimen sequenced was PBMCs. V usage is TRBV5-1 and J usage is TRBJ1-4, with 7 bases matching TRBD1. The TCR originated in a man in his forties in good health and CMV-seronegative. Here the CDR3 reads CASSSTGTADEKLFF. The CDR3 DNA sequence: TGCGCCAGCAGTAGTACCGGGACAGCCGATGAAAAACTGTTTTTT.